This record looks at one TCR beta chain sequence and its context. Its antigen is not identified. The data stem from a study of OX40 agonist ivuxolimab in advanced cancers. Study summary: Patients received ivuxolimab, an agonistic anti-OX40 (CD134) antibody. Partial responses occurred in Three dose-escalation patients, one with hepatocellular carcinoma and two with cutaneous melanoma.

Assay: immunoSEQ multiplex PCR; the TCRdb copy retains only in-frame clones and omits some. The repertoire has roughly 51,000 clones, approximately 90% of them found once; the top ten carry roughly 0.67%. Germline V gene data show CDR1 as MNHNY and CDR2 as SVGAGI (reference sequence). Trimming took off 0 bases at V and 3 bases at J, with 8 bases between the two ends. The CDR3 is 14 amino acids. Broader study findings: Some nonresponders additionally presented with little normalized T-cell clonal expansion. There was clonal expansion of CD4+ and CD8+ blood T cells by week 6 at 0.1 to 3.0 mg/kg.

The source of this sequence is an adult with an advanced solid tumor such as melanoma, head and neck, liver or kidney cancer. The chain is built from TRBV6-6 and TRBJ1-1; D is unclear. The sample was CD4+ or CD8+ T cells sorted from blood, taken in a trial of the OX40 agonist ivuxolimab. CDR3 loop: CASSYSGWDTEAFF. The CDR3 DNA is TGTGCCAGCAGTTACTCTGGGTGGGACACTGAAGCTTTCTTT.